These 14 T cell receptor beta chains were all obtained from the same sample, sequenced in a study of shared clonotypes between healthy human individuals. Sequencing was performed with immunoSEQ multiplex PCR; in TCRdb, only in-frame clones are kept and a portion is missing. The sample has 2 million to 2.5 million clones; around 95% are singletons. The specimen sequenced was naive CD4+ T cells sorted from blood. Noted subset: CD45RA+ positively selected. The receptors shown here come from a man between 18 and 29 years old in good health.

The V and J genes are TRBV7-2 and TRBJ2-2; 10 nucleotides agree with TRBD2. Germline CDR1 SGHTA, CDR2 FQGNSA. The CDR3 is made up of 17 amino acids. V lost 4 bases, J lost 3 bases, and 8 bases stayed unmatched. The CDR3 is CASSSWLAGEDTGELFF. CDR3 coding DNA: TGTGCCAGCAGCTCTTGGCTAGCGGGAGAAGACACCGGGGAGCTGTTTTTT.

The V and J genes are TRBV25-1 and TRBJ2-5; TRBD1 matches at 11 bases. The CDR3 runs 17 residues. V lost 4 bases, J lost 4 bases, and 11 bases stayed unmatched. Germline values: CDR1 MGHDK, CDR2 SYGVNS. CDR3 region: CASSAPLGTGGTETQYF. The CDR3 DNA sequence: TGTGCCAGCAGTGCCCCTCTGGGGACAGGGGGAACAGAGACCCAGTACTTC.

CDR3 region: CAIGASGGGNEQFF. In nucleotides, the CDR3 is TGTGCCATTGGGGCGAGCGGGGGGGGAAATGAGCAGTTCTTC. V and J are TRBV6-1 and TRBJ2-1; 10 bases map to TRBD2. V was pared by 10 bases and J by 7 bases, with 10 bases of the junction left unmatched. This CDR3 contains 14 residues. Per germline, CDR1 MNHNS and CDR2 SASEGT.

About this clone itself: The same CDR3 arises from other DNA sequences in this sample as well. The CDR3 DNA reads TGCGCCAGCAGCTTGCCCGGACTAGCGGGAGTTGATGAGCAGTTCTTC. Amino acids: CASSLPGLAGVDEQFF. The V and J genes are TRBV5-1 and TRBJ2-1; 13 bases are shared with TRBD2. Germline CDR1 and CDR2: SGHRS and YFSETQ. Losses at the gene ends were 1 base for V and 8 bases for J; bases not matched to a gene: 6. This CDR3 has 16 residues.

The V gene is TRBV30, the J gene TRBJ1-2, with D possibly being TRBD1 (5 bases). CDR1 is GTSNPN and CDR2 is SVGIG in the germline V gene (reference sequence). Trimming shortened V by 4 bases and J by 4 bases, and 13 bases separated the two germline ends. CDR3 length: 13 residues. CDR3 coding DNA: TGTGCCTGGACCCGACCCGGGGGCTATGGCTACACCTTC. Translating gives CAWTRPGGYGYTF.

The genes are TRBV11-2 and TRBJ1-1, with TRBD1 matching 9 bases. The CDR3 extends over 13 amino acids. Per the germline V gene, CDR1 is SGHAT and CDR2 is FQNNGV. V shed 5 bases, J shed 5 bases, and the junction held 3 bases outside the gene matches. The CDR3 here is CASSIQGATEAFF. In DNA form, the CDR3 reads TGTGCCAGCAGCATACAGGGGGCGACTGAAGCTTTCTTT.

The chain has TRBV27 and TRBJ1-2; D is uncertain. Germline assignment: CDR1 MNHEY and CDR2 SMNVEV (reference sequence). Trimming removed 2 bases from V and 2 bases from J, with 12 bases in between. The CDR3 is 15 amino acids. The DNA of the CDR3 is TGTGCCAGCAGTTTAGGGAAGGGAATGAACTATGGCTACACCTTC. This translates into CASSLGKGMNYGYTF.

The chain is built from TRBV30 and TRBJ1-3; D perhaps matches TRBD1 (5 bases). CDR1 is GTSNPN, CDR2 SVGIG, per germline (reference sequence). Trimming cost V 4 bases and J 2 bases, with 12 bases left between them. The CDR3 is 14 amino acids. In nucleotides, the CDR3 is TGTGCCTGGAAGTCCCAGGGAACTGGAAACACCATATATTTT. Amino acids: CAWKSQGTGNTIYF.

This chain uses TRBV25-1 with TRBJ2-2, with D unresolved. V was trimmed by 1 base and J by 7 bases, leaving 13 bases between them. Germline loops: CDR1 MGHDK, CDR2 SYGVNS. This CDR3 is 15 amino acids long. CDR3 in DNA: TGTGCCAGCAGTGAATCGGTCGTATCGGTCGGGGAGCTGTTTTTT. Protein sequence: CASSESVVSVGELFF.

This chain connects TRBV6-5 to TRBJ2-6; D is perhaps TRBD1 (5 bases). From germline, CDR1 is MNHEY and CDR2 SVGAGI. The CDR3 totals 14 residues. Trimming shortened V by 6 bases and J by 2 bases, and 8 bases separated the two germline ends. CDR3 region: CASSQGTGANVLTF. The DNA of the CDR3 is TGTGCCAGCAGCCAGGGTACTGGGGCCAACGTCCTGACTTTC.

The rearrangement links TRBV6-5 to TRBJ1-6, with a possible D match to TRBD1 (5 bases). The CDR3 has 15 residues. Germline CDR1 MNHEY, CDR2 SVGAGI. The V gene lost 7 bases and the J gene lost 8 bases, with 18 bases spanning the gap. CDR3 DNA sequence: TGTGCCAGCACTAAAAGGGGATTGGGAGATTCACCCCTCCACTTT. Protein product: CASTKRGLGDSPLHF.

This clone appeared once. The chain combines TRBV6-5 with TRBJ1-5; TRBD1 aligns across 8 bases. Per the germline V gene, CDR1 is MNHEY and CDR2 is SVGAGI. CDR3 length equals 16 residues. V lost 1 base, J lost 4 bases, and 6 bases stayed unmatched. The CDR3, as DNA: TGTGCCAGCAGTTACTTCGGGACAGGCACAAATCAGCCCCAGCATTTT. Amino acid sequence: CASSYFGTGTNQPQHF.

J is TRBJ2-5 and V is TRBV28, with a possible D match to TRBD1 (5 bases). Trimming shortened V by 2 bases and J by 5 bases, and 9 bases separated the two germline ends. CDR3 length equals 13 residues. Per the germline V gene, CDR1 is MDHEN and CDR2 is SYDVKM. The CDR3 bases are TGTGCCAGCAGTTTACTGGGGCTCGAGACCCAGTACTTC. Residues: CASSLLGLETQYF.

This clone has just a few counts. The rearrangement uses TRBV7-6 and TRBJ2-7; possible D gene TRBD2, 6 bases. The CDR3 totals 14 residues. The germline V gene encodes CDR1 SGHVS and CDR2 FNYEAQ. Trimming removed 3 bases at V and 7 bases at J, with 16 bases between. Written as DNA, the CDR3 is TGTGCCAGCAGCTTGTCACTAGCTCCGGAAGAGCAGTACTTC. This translates into CASSLSLAPEEQYF. The full variable domain, rest sourced from reference TRBV7-6 and TRBJ2-7, is GAGVSQSPRYKVTKRGQDVALRCDPISGHVSLYWYRQALGQGPEFLTYFNYEAQQDKSGLPNDRFSAERPEGSISTLTIQRTEQRDSAMYRCASSLSLAPEEQYFGPGTRLTVT.